This T cell receptor (beta chain) was recovered during a study of shared clonotypes between healthy human individuals. Study results and caveats: Generally, naive subsets (rather than memory subsets) showed larger estimated richness.

Notes on this clone: Its antigen remains unknown.

After removal of 10 bases from V and 2 bases from J, the junction contained 4 bases not matched to a gene. CDR1 and CDR2 (germline): SGHAT, FQNNGV. The CDR3 extends over 13 amino acids. Using immunoSEQ multiplex PCR, the repertoire was profiled, and TCRdb retains in-frame clones only, with some absent. The sample yields 2 million to 2.5 million clones, approximately 95% seen once. This sequence originates from a man between 18 and 35 years old in good health. Some clones in this sample may be carry-over from other donors' samples. Sequences were obtained from naive CD4+ T cells from PBMCs. Subset given: CD45RA+ positively selected. The chain carries TRBV11-2 and TRBJ2-3; 9 bases line up with TRBD2. CDR3 DNA sequence: TGTGCCATCCCTAGCGGGACCACAGATACGCAGTATTTT. Translating gives CAIPSGTTDTQYF. Using reference TRBV11-2 and TRBJ2-3 for the parts outside the CDR3, the full variable domain is EAGVAQSPRYKIIEKRQSVAFWCNPISGHATLYWYQQILGQGPKLLIQFQNNGVVDDSQLPKDRFSAERLKGVDSTLKIQPAKLEDSAVYLCAIPSGTTDTQYFGPGTRLTVL.